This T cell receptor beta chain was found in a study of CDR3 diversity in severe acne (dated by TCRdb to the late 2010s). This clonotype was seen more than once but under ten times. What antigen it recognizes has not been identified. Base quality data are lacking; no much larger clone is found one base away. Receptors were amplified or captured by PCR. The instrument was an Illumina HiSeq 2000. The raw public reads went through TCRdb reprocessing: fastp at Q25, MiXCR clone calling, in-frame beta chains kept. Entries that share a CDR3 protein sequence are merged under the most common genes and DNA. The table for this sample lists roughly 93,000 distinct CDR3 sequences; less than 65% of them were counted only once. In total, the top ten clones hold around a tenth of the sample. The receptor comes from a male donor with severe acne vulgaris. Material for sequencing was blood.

CDR3 loop: CAISSGQGANYGYTF. The bases read TGTGCCATCAGTTCGGGACAGGGGGCAAACTATGGCTACACCTTC. The sequence links TRBV10-3 to TRBJ1-2; 12 nucleotides in the junction match TRBD1. Trimming removed 5 bases from V and 2 bases from J; the gene matches leave 3 bases unexplained. The germline V gene provides CDR1 ENHRY and CDR2 SYGVKD. From its cysteine to its phenylalanine, the CDR3 spans 15 amino acids. The DNA shown is the 45-base CDR3, in frame from base 1.